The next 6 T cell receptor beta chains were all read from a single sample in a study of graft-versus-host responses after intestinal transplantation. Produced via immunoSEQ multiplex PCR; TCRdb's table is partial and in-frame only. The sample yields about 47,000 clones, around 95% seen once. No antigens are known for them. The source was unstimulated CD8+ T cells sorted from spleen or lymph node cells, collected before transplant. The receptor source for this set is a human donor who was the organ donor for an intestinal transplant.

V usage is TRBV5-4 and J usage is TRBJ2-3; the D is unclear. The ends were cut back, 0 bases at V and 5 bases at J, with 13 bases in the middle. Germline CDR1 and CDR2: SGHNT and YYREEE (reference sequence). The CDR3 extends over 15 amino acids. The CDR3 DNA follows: TGTGCCAGCAGCTTGGCAGACTTGGGTAGAGATACGCAGTATTTT. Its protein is CASSLADLGRDTQYF.

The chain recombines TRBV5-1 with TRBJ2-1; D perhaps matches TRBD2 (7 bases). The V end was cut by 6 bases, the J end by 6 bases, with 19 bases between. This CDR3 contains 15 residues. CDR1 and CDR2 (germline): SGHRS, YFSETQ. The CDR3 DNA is TGCGCCAGCACCCGAGGGGGGGAGGGCTTCAATGAGCAGTTCTTC. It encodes CASTRGGEGFNEQFF.

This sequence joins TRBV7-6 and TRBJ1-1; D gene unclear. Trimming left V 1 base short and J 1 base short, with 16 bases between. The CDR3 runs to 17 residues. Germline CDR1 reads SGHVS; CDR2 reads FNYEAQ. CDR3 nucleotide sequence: TGTGCCAGCAGCTTAGTGGCAGGCAGCGGAGGGAACACTGAAGCTTTCTTT. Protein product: CASSLVAGSGGNTEAFF.

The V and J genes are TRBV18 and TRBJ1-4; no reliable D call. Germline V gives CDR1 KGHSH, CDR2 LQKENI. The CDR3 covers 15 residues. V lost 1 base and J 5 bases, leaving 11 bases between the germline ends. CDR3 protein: CASSPQSQDNEKLFF. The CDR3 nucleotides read TGTGCCAGCTCACCACAATCCCAGGACAATGAAAAACTGTTTTTT.

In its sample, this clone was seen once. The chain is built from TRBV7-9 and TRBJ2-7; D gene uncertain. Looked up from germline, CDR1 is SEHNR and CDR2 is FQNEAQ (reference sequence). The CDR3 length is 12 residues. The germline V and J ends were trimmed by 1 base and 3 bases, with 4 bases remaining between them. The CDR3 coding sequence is TGTGCCAGCAGCTTAGAACTCTACGAGCAGTACTTC. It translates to CASSLELYEQYF.

The CDR3 loop reads CASSQSQGAAGELFF. CDR3 in DNA: TGCGCCAGCAGCCAAAGTCAGGGGGCCGCCGGGGAGCTGTTTTTT. The V gene is TRBV4-1, the J gene TRBJ2-2, with 8 bases aligning to TRBD1. J gave up 6 bases and V 2 bases, and 5 bases lay outside the gene matches. The CDR3 is 15 residues long. Germline CDR1 and CDR2: MGHRA and YSYEKL.